This entry features one T cell receptor (beta chain) sequence. Its recognized antigen is unknown. Base qualities are missing; no much larger clone stands one base away. This specimen comes from a study of blood T cell repertoires in COVID-19 (dated by TCRdb to the early 2020s). With regard to the full study: Samples covering the acute and convalescent phases of COVID-19 were provided by collaborators in the United States, Italy and Spain. Sample metadata almost always included a de-identified subject ID, COVID-19 status, age in years and sex. Where available, HLA class I and class II types were taken from metadata supplied by the sample provider and were not determined by assay-based typing. The samples were drawn from two sources: the first 160 participants of the ongoing ImmuneRACE study, and 1,000 to 1,500 subjects contributed by 6 global collaborators. The prospective study material was composed of cDNA or gDNA derived from T cells, B-cell-depleted T cells, or PBMCs. The repertoires were released in a freely available public database meant as a resource for research on the immune response to SARS-CoV-2. The dataset comprised deeply sampled blood TCRbeta repertoires from subjects exposed to, actively infected with, or recovered from COVID-19.

Collaborating institutions collected whole blood in K2EDTA tubes following their own protocols. For TCRbeta analysis, collaborator samples were shipped as frozen whole blood, as isolated PBMCs, or as DNA extracted from either sample type. The immunoSEQ Assay, a bias-controlled multiplex PCR, was used to amplify TCRbeta CDR3 regions from genomic DNA. The paper's data handling went like this. The number of nucleated cells in each sample was estimated from the amplification of reference gene primers within the assay. Sequence reads were collapsed and filtered to measure the absolute abundance of every unique TCRbeta CDR3 rearrangement. For each sample, productive Simpson clonality was calculated as the square root of Simpson's diversity index across productive rearrangements. What TCRdb holds here is the immuneACCESS table cut down to in-frame rearrangements. Part of the clones is not present; checked against another copy, under half of the missing clones reflect an unresolved V gene, and the others are unexplained. The V and J calls and the clone size are those of that table, but D and trimming were determined from the DNA. The sample table holds 200,000 to 300,000 clones, of which around 88% were seen once. The ten biggest clones cover around 1.8% of the sample.

V is reduced by 0 bases and J by 15 bases, leaving a spacing of 24 bases between them. Including cysteine and phenylalanine, the CDR3 has 16 amino acids. The sequence is cut down to CDR3 DNA, 48 bases in frame from base 1. CDR1 LNHDA and CDR2 SQIVND are derived from the germline V gene (reference sequence). What the work shows at the level of the full study, not this receptor alone: Clinical and demographic metadata were provided uncurated, with the amount varying by source and participant.

The rearrangement combines TRBV19 with TRBJ2-1; a tentative D match to TRBD1 spans 5 bases. Sequencing was done on a sample of peripheral blood. The clonotype comes from a young man with active or convalescent COVID-19. The CDR3 protein is CASSIDVMAGMVQTFF. The DNA sequence is TGTGCCAGTAGTATAGATGTAATGGCAGGGATGGTACAAACGTTCTTC.